The 11 T cell receptor beta chains reported below all come from one sample, sequenced in a study of patients and donors after allogeneic stem cell transplantation (dated by TCRdb to about 2020). The library was made by RT-PCR. These reads were obtained on a NextSeq 550. TCRdb passed the public sequencing reads through fastp at Q25 and MiXCR, retaining productive beta sequences. Duplicate CDR3 protein sequences are folded into a single record with the most common DNA and genes. In all, the sample holds more than 150,000 distinct CDR3 sequences, and roughly two fifths of those were seen once. The biggest ten clones account for approximately 32% of the sample. The sample comprised blood, either unsorted or a sorted T cell fraction (not recorded which). The receptors were gathered from a human donor who was either an allogeneic HSCT recipient or a stem cell or donor lymphocyte infusion donor (not recorded which). It is not recorded whose cells these are; they may come from a transplant donor.

This clonotype was observed a handful of times. The rearrangement links TRBV15 to TRBJ1-2; D unclear. V lost 1 base, J lost 2 bases, and 8 bases lay in between. Per the germline V gene, CDR1 is LNHNV and CDR2 is YYDKDF (reference sequence). This CDR3 has 14 amino acids. The CDR3 sequence: CATSRGFENYGYTF. DNA of the CDR3: TGTGCCACCAGCAGAGGATTTGAGAACTATGGCTACACCTTC.

The chain uses TRBV7-6 and TRBJ2-7, with TRBD2 identical over 10 bases. Germline loops: CDR1 SGHVS, CDR2 FNYEAQ. After removal of 5 bases from V and 2 bases from J, the junction contained 6 bases not matched to a gene. CDR3 length: 15 amino acids. Here the CDR3 reads CASSPVAGGPYEQYF. The CDR3 DNA is TGTGCCAGCAGCCCGGTAGCGGGAGGCCCCTACGAGCAGTACTTC. Together with reference TRBV7-6 and TRBJ2-7, the CDR3 gives the full variable domain: GAGVSQSPRYKVTKRGQDVALRCDPISGHVSLYWYRQALGQGPEFLTYFNYEAQQDKSGLPNDRFSAERPEGSISTLTIQRTEQRDSAMYRCASSPVAGGPYEQYFGPGTRLTVT.

This chain joins TRBV6-5 and TRBJ1-1; 7 bases are a match to TRBD1. This CDR3 is built from 13 residues. V dropped 7 bases and J dropped 10; count of bases not matched to a gene: 12. Germline loops: CDR1 MNHEY, CDR2 SVGAGI. CDR3 coding DNA: TGTGCCAGCACCAACTCAGGGGGGGTTGGAGCTTTCTTT. Translating it yields CASTNSGGVGAFF.

V is TRBV15 and J is TRBJ2-2, with D tentatively TRBD1 (5 bases). V was clipped by 2 bases and J by 4 bases, with 11 bases between them. The CDR3 consists of 15 residues. Germline V CDR1 and CDR2: LNHNV, YYDKDF (reference sequence). DNA for the CDR3: TGTGCCACCAGCAGACGGCAGGGAATCACCGGGGAGCTGTTTTTT. It yields the protein CATSRRQGITGELFF. Supplemented by reference TRBV15 and TRBJ2-2, the full variable domain reads DAMVIQNPRYQVTQFGKPVTLSCSQTLNHNVMYWYQQKSSQAPKLLFHYYDKDFNNEADTPDNFQSRRPNTSFCFLDIRSPGLGDTAMYLCATSRRQGITGELFFGEGSRLTVL.

This clonotype was seen a few times. J is TRBJ2-5 and V is TRBV29-1, with a tentative D call TRBD2 (6 bases). CDR3 length: 14 residues. The germline CDR1 and CDR2 sequences are SQVTM and ANQGSEA. Trimming shortened V by 5 bases and J by 2 bases, and 15 bases separated the two germline ends. CDR3 DNA sequence: TGCAGCGTTCACGGCGGGGTTACTCAAGAGACCCAGTACTTC. It specifies CSVHGGVTQETQYF.

The sample holds a few counts of this clonotype. The chain combines TRBV25-1 with TRBJ1-2; TRBD1 matches 8 bases. The CDR3 covers 16 residues. Per the germline V gene, CDR1 is MGHDK and CDR2 is SYGVNS. J was trimmed by 1 base and V by 1 base; bases with no gene match: 5. This chain's CDR3 is CASSEFQGAGNYGYTF. In DNA, the CDR3 is TGTGCCAGCAGTGAATTCCAGGGGGCTGGTAACTATGGCTACACCTTC.

This clonotype was seen only a few times. The genes are TRBV12-3 or TRBV12-4 and TRBJ1-5, with 11 nucleotides matching TRBD1. V shed 0 bases and J 1 base; nucleotides not matched to a gene: 11. The CDR3 has 20 amino acids. The CDR3 sequence is CASSLAHGTGGKGSNQPQHF. The CDR3 DNA sequence: TGTGCCAGCAGTTTAGCGCATGGGACAGGGGGTAAAGGAAGCAATCAGCCCCAGCATTTT.

The gene calls are TRBV7-2 and TRBJ1-2; D perhaps matches TRBD1 (6 bases). Trimming removed 3 bases at V and 8 bases at J, with 19 bases between. CDR1 is SGHTA and CDR2 is FQGNSA in the germline V gene. The CDR3 is 15 residues long. CDR3 residues: CASSLRRGDERGYTF. The CDR3 DNA reads as TGTGCCAGCAGCTTGAGGAGGGGGGACGAGCGAGGCTACACCTTC.

This clonotype was detected a few times. The V and J genes are TRBV19 and TRBJ1-5; a possible D gene is TRBD1 (5 bases). The CDR3 totals 14 residues. Trimming took 10 bases from V and 0 from J, leaving 13 bases between them. Germline V gene data show CDR1 as LNHDA and CDR2 as SQIVND (reference sequence). CDR3 sequence (DNA): TGTGCCACCTCCCCGGGGCGTAGCAATCAGCCCCAGCATTTT. Its translation: CATSPGRSNQPQHF.

The CDR3 reads CASSFSGDGIYGYTF. The CDR3, as DNA: TGTGCCAGCAGCTTCAGTGGGGATGGAATCTATGGCTACACCTTC. The V gene is TRBV7-9, the J gene TRBJ1-2; no firm D call. Germline V lookup: CDR1 SEHNR, CDR2 FQNEAQ (reference sequence). The CDR3 spans 15 residues. Trimming shortened V by 3 bases and J by 4 bases, and 15 bases separated the two germline ends. The full variable domain, with the rest looked up from reference TRBV7-9 and TRBJ1-2, is DTGVSQNPRHKITKRGQNVTFRCDPISEHNRLYWYRQTLGQGPEFLTYFQNEAQLEKSRLLSDRFSAERPKGSFSTLEIQRTEQGDSAMYLCASSFSGDGIYGYTFGSGTRLTVV.

This clonotype was counted a few times. V is TRBV29-1 and J is TRBJ1-1; the D is unclear. The CDR3 loop spans 14 amino acids. V lost 5 bases and J 0 bases, leaving 13 bases between the germline ends. Germline lookup yields CDR1 SQVTM and CDR2 ANQGSEA. The CDR3 loop reads CSVFPGGMNTEAFF. The CDR3 DNA is TGCAGCGTTTTCCCCGGAGGAATGAACACTGAAGCTTTCTTT.